The 28 T cell receptor beta chains below all came from one sample that was sequenced in a study of CD8+ T cells in alopecia areata. Sequencing used cDNA as its template, made by extracting RNA and reverse transcribing it. TCRdb's table, derived via immunoSEQ multiplex PCR, lists solely in-frame clones and lacks some. The profile covers about 200,000 clones, with approximately 60% appearing a single time and under 5% taken by the ten largest. The sequencing input was CD8+ T cells sorted from blood. All receptors derive from a human donor in good health.

The chain recombines TRBV7-9 with TRBJ1-2; tentative D call: TRBD1 (5 bases). Germline-derived CDR1 and CDR2 are SEHNR and FQNEAQ (reference sequence). This CDR3 region has 13 residues. V lost 0 bases and J 6 bases, leaving 8 bases between the germline ends. The CDR3 DNA reads as TGTGCCAGCAGCTTAGCCTTAGGGGATGGCTACACCTTC. This codes for CASSLALGDGYTF.

The V and J genes are TRBV30 and TRBJ1-2; unclear D gene. The V and J ends lost 1 base and 7 bases respectively, with 16 bases between them. This CDR3 has 14 amino acids. CDR1 is GTSNPN, CDR2 SVGIG, per germline (reference sequence). This chain's CDR3 is CAWSDSPASGGYTF. As DNA, the CDR3 is TGTGCCTGGAGTGACTCCCCAGCGTCCGGTGGCTACACCTTC.

V and J are TRBV7-9 and TRBJ1-2; 8 bases map to TRBD1. Germline CDR1 SEHNR, CDR2 FQNEAQ (reference sequence). The length of the CDR3 is 12 residues. With 5 bases clipped from V and 6 bases from J, the junction kept 2 bases outside the gene matches. In nucleotides, the CDR3 is TGTGCCAGCAGCGGACAGGGAGATGGCTACACCTTC. Encoded protein: CASSGQGDGYTF.

The gene calls are TRBV13 and TRBJ1-2; D ambiguous. Germline lookup yields CDR1 PRHDT and CDR2 FYEKMQ (reference sequence). This CDR3 contains 14 residues. The V gene lost 4 bases and the J gene lost 5 bases, with 14 bases spanning the gap. In DNA, the CDR3 is TGTGCCAGCAGCTCGGCTCCGGGCCTATATGGCTACACCTTC. It yields the protein CASSSAPGLYGYTF.

This chain connects TRBV5-1 to TRBJ1-2; D is uncertain. CDR1 and CDR2 from the germline V gene are SGHRS and YFSETQ. V was shortened by 2 bases and J by 2 bases, with 7 bases between the two germline ends. The CDR3 covers 13 residues. CDR3 coding DNA: TGCGCCAGCAGCTTCGAAGGGAACTATGGCTACACCTTC. Protein product: CASSFEGNYGYTF.

This chain uses TRBV9 with TRBJ2-2; the D gene is possibly TRBD2 (6 bases). V shed 3 bases and J shed 0 bases, with 15 bases lying between them. Germline lookup yields CDR1 SGDLS and CDR2 YYNGEE. The CDR3 sequence is 17 residues long. CDR3 sequence reads: CASSAIPGLSNTGELFF. Here the CDR3 DNA reads TGTGCCAGCAGCGCGATTCCGGGACTGTCGAACACCGGGGAGCTGTTTTTT.

This chain's CDR3 is CASSKENSLSTDTQYF. In DNA, the CDR3 is TGTGCCAGCAGCAAAGAGAACAGTTTAAGCACAGATACGCAGTATTTT. V and J are TRBV21-1 and TRBJ2-3; TRBD1, the table's D call, lacks a check against the DNA. TRBV21-1 constitutes a pseudogene. The CDR3 spans 16 residues.

The chain is built from TRBV5-1 and TRBJ2-2, with TRBD1 matching over 8 bases. Germline V lookup: CDR1 SGHRS, CDR2 YFSETQ. After removal of 4 bases from V and 5 bases from J, the junction contained 4 bases not matched to a gene. This CDR3 region has 14 residues. For the CDR3, the DNA is TGCGCCAGCAGCGAATACAGGGGGACCGGGGAGCTGTTTTTT. It is translated as CASSEYRGTGELFF.

The chain couples TRBV4-1 to TRBJ2-1; 11 bases line up with TRBD2. V gave up 2 bases and J gave up 6 bases; unmatched junction bases: 3. The germline V gene has CDR1 MGHRA and CDR2 YSYEKL. There are 15 residues in the CDR3. Here the CDR3 DNA reads TGCGCCAGCAGCCAACTAGCGGGGGGCAGCAATGAGCAGTTCTTC. As protein: CASSQLAGGSNEQFF.

This rearrangement joins TRBV27 to TRBJ1-2, with 7 bases matching TRBD1. In germline, CDR1 is MNHEY, CDR2 SMNVEV (reference sequence). V dropped 6 bases and J dropped 3; count of bases not matched to a gene: 13. There are 16 residues in the CDR3. This CDR3 is CASRTRQGAGDYGYTF. The DNA for the CDR3 is TGTGCCAGCAGAACCCGACAGGGAGCAGGGGACTATGGCTACACCTTC.

This clone was counted between two and nine times. The DNA for the CDR3 is TGTGCCAGCAGCTGGAGGACAGAGGGCTACACCTTC. Its protein is CASSWRTEGYTF. The genes are TRBV7-9 and TRBJ1-2; tentatively, D is TRBD1 (6 bases). Looked up from germline, CDR1 is SEHNR and CDR2 is FQNEAQ (reference sequence). V was clipped by 4 bases and J by 8 bases, with 11 bases between them. The CDR3 contains 12 residues.

The rearrangement links TRBV27 to TRBJ2-7, with D perhaps TRBD1 (5 bases). V was trimmed by 2 bases and J by 1 base, leaving 9 bases between them. Germline V lookup: CDR1 MNHEY, CDR2 SMNVEV (reference sequence). This CDR3 is built from 14 residues. Here the CDR3 DNA reads TGTGCCAGCAGTTTAGGGGCAGGGTCCTACGAGCAGTACTTC. Encoded protein: CASSLGAGSYEQYF.

This clone has a handful of counts. The V and J genes are TRBV5-1 and TRBJ2-7; 9 positions match TRBD1. J lost 2 bases, V lost 6 bases, and 9 bases had no gene match. Germline V CDR1 and CDR2: SGHRS, YFSETQ. This CDR3 contains 15 residues. Here the CDR3 reads CASNVAGQGTYEQYF. The CDR3 DNA follows: TGCGCCAGCAACGTGGCCGGACAGGGGACCTACGAGCAGTACTTC.

A note on this clone: The same CDR3 is also encoded by other DNA sequences in this sample. The chain recombines TRBV27 with TRBJ1-5; D call uncertain. Germline CDR1 reads MNHEY; CDR2 reads SMNVEV (reference sequence). The CDR3 extends over 15 amino acids. Trimming took 6 bases from V and 0 from J, leaving 12 bases between them. CDR3 region: CASSLTSYSNQPQHF. The DNA for the CDR3 is TGTGCCAGCAGCCTCACAAGTTATAGCAATCAGCCCCAGCATTTT.

The chain recombines TRBV9 with TRBJ1-1, with D possibly TRBD1 on 5 matching bases. The ends were cut back, 0 bases at V and 11 bases at J, with 11 bases in the middle. This CDR3 comprises 12 residues. The germline V gene encodes CDR1 SGDLS and CDR2 YYNGEE. The CDR3 sequence: CASSVDLGPAFF. The CDR3 DNA is TGTGCCAGCAGCGTAGACCTGGGGCCGGCTTTCTTT.

The chain carries TRBV15 and TRBJ2-1, with no clear D. CDR1 LNHNV and CDR2 YYDKDF come from the germline V gene (reference sequence). V dropped 3 bases and J dropped 0 bases, with 9 bases sitting between them. This CDR3 contains 15 residues. The CDR3, as DNA: TGTGCCACCAGCAGGGGGTCCGCCTCCTACAATGAGCAGTTCTTC. Its protein is CATSRGSASYNEQFF.

The chain carries TRBV10-2 and TRBJ2-7; D gene unclear. Trimming removed 4 bases at V and 0 bases at J, with 4 bases between. The germline V gene encodes CDR1 WSHSY and CDR2 SAAADI. The CDR3 is 12 amino acids. The CDR3 loop is CASSASSYEQYF. For the CDR3, the DNA is TGCGCCAGCAGTGCGAGCTCCTACGAGCAGTACTTC.

The chain is built from TRBV30 and TRBJ2-7; D may be TRBD1 or TRBD2 (5 bases each). Germline values: CDR1 GTSNPN, CDR2 SVGIG (reference sequence). Trimming took 2 bases from V and 6 from J, leaving 11 bases between them. This CDR3 is 12 amino acids long. Here the CDR3 reads CAWSSGSSEQYF. CDR3 nucleotide sequence: TGTGCCTGGAGTTCAGGGAGCTCCGAGCAGTACTTC.

The chain couples TRBV4-1 to TRBJ2-7, with D maybe TRBD2 (6 bases). The CDR3 length is 14 residues. Per the germline V gene, CDR1 is MGHRA and CDR2 is YSYEKL. The V and J ends lost 4 bases and 4 bases respectively, with 14 bases between them. CDR3 loop: CASSLTGSTYEQYF. The CDR3 nucleotides are TGCGCCAGCAGCCTCACCGGGAGCACGTACGAGCAGTACTTC.

J is TRBJ1-2 and V is TRBV19; D gene uncertain. V shed 4 bases and J shed 6 bases, with 6 bases lying between them. Germline values: CDR1 LNHDA, CDR2 SQIVND (reference sequence). This CDR3 contains 11 residues. CDR3 residues: CASSNPNGYTF. The CDR3 region has the DNA TGTGCCAGTAGTAACCCCAATGGCTACACCTTC.

The chain uses TRBV6-1 and TRBJ1-2; tentatively, D is TRBD1 (5 bases). Germline CDR1 is MNHNS and CDR2 is SASEGT. This CDR3 spans 13 amino acids. V lost 3 bases to trimming and J lost 4 bases, with 9 bases between them. The CDR3: CASSDGHRYGYTF. The DNA for the CDR3 is TGTGCCAGCAGTGATGGACACCGCTATGGCTACACCTTC.

As for this clone: One end of the junction varies from germline; a read error may be responsible. Other DNA sequences in this sample translate to the same CDR3. The gene calls are TRBV29-1 and TRBJ2-7, with TRBD1 matching 7 bases. CDR1 is SQVTM and CDR2 is ANQGSEA in the germline V gene. The CDR3 totals 11 residues. The CDR3: CSVGDRNEQYF. The CDR3, as DNA: TGCAGCGTTGGGGACAGAAACGAGCAATACTTC.

The chain couples TRBV6-5 to TRBJ2-7, with TRBD2 matching 7 bases. In germline, CDR1 is MNHEY, CDR2 SVGAGI. J was trimmed by 7 bases and V by 7 bases; bases with no gene match: 10. The CDR3 consists of 13 residues. DNA of the CDR3: TGTGCCAGCAACGCGCGGGGGAGTGGGGAGCAGTACTTC. It yields the protein CASNARGSGEQYF.

This rearrangement joins TRBV7-9 to TRBJ1-5; D is uncertain. Germline CDR1 SEHNR, CDR2 FQNEAQ (reference sequence). Trimming took off 2 bases at V and 1 base at J, with 12 bases between the two ends. The CDR3 contains 16 residues. This CDR3 is CASSLSTYGSNQPQHF. CDR3 coding DNA: TGTGCCAGCAGCTTATCTACGTACGGGAGCAATCAGCCCCAGCATTTT.

J is TRBJ2-5 and V is TRBV13; D is perhaps TRBD1 (6 bases). The germline V and J ends were trimmed by 5 bases and 1 base, with 8 bases remaining between them. The CDR3 consists of 13 residues. Per the germline V gene, CDR1 is PRHDT and CDR2 is FYEKMQ (reference sequence). CDR3 protein: CASSRQVQETQYF. The CDR3 bases are TGTGCCAGCAGCCGACAGGTCCAAGAGACCCAGTACTTC.

The CDR3, as DNA: TGTGCCAGCAGTCTACGGGGGAGCTCCTACAATGAGCAGTTCTTC. The encoded protein is CASSLRGSSYNEQFF. The genes are TRBV6-1 and TRBJ2-1; weak D call: TRBD2 (6 bases). CDR1 is MNHNS, CDR2 SASEGT, per germline. This CDR3 comprises 15 residues. V lost 5 bases and J 0 bases, leaving 11 bases between the germline ends.

The chain links TRBV27 to TRBJ1-2, with 11 nucleotides matching TRBD1. Germline-derived CDR1 and CDR2 are MNHEY and SMNVEV (reference sequence). CDR3 length: 13 residues. V gave up 3 bases and J gave up 8 bases; unmatched junction bases: 2. CDR3 in DNA: TGTGCCAGCAGTTTGGGACAGGGGGGAGGCTACACCTTC. The encoded protein is CASSLGQGGGYTF.

The gene calls are TRBV27 and TRBJ2-3; TRBD2 aligns across 9 bases. The CDR3 length is 18 residues. V shed 2 bases, J shed 0 bases, and the junction held 9 bases outside the gene matches. Per germline, CDR1 MNHEY and CDR2 SMNVEV (reference sequence). The CDR3 is CASSLSGGGAISTDTQYF. CDR3 nucleotides: TGTGCCAGCAGTTTAAGCGGCGGGGGGGCAATTAGCACAGATACGCAGTATTTT.